Shown below are 19 T cell receptor beta chains from a single sample sequenced in a study of blood T cell repertoires in COVID-19. Generated by immunoSEQ multiplex PCR, the TCRdb table keeps only in-frame clones and is missing some. This table has some 300,000 clones, roughly 90% appearing once. The sample consisted of PBMCs or T cells enriched from blood (not recorded which). All receptors derive from a woman aged 30 to 39 who had recovered from COVID-19.

The gene calls are TRBV28 and TRBJ2-2; D uncertain. Germline CDR1 is MDHEN and CDR2 is SYDVKM. CDR3 size: 12 residues. The CDR3, as DNA: TGTGCTGCCTGGAGGAACACCGGGGAGCTGTTTTTT. Translating it yields CAAWRNTGELFF. Full variable domain (missing parts from reference TRBV28 and TRBJ2-2): DVKVTQSSRYLVKRTGEKVFLECVQDMDHENMFWYRQDPGLGLRLIYFSYDVKMKEKGDIPEGYSVSREKKERFSLILESASTNQTSMYLCAAWRNTGELFFGEGSRLTVL.

This sequence joins TRBV29-1 and TRBJ1-1; maybe TRBD1 (5 bases). Trimming removed 1 base from V and 1 base from J, with 16 bases in between. CDR3 size: 16 residues. The germline gives CDR1 SQVTM, CDR2 ANQGSEA. The CDR3 coding sequence is TGCAGCGTTGAAGTTCGCGGGAGGGGCTGGAACACTGAAGCTTTCTTT. Translating it yields CSVEVRGRGWNTEAFF.

This rearrangement joins TRBV18 to TRBJ1-1; D remains ambiguous. Germline V gives CDR1 KGHSH, CDR2 LQKENI. The CDR3 covers 17 residues. V gave up 2 bases and J gave up 6 bases, with 22 bases separating them. CDR3 nucleotide sequence: TGTGCCAGCTCACCAGCTACGCGGGCAATACGTTACGCTGAAGCTTTCTTT. Its translation is CASSPATRAIRYAEAFF.

This chain links TRBV3-1 (or the pseudogene TRBV3-2) with TRBJ1-2; D remains unclear. CDR3 size: 13 residues. V shed 4 bases and J shed 5 bases, with 11 bases lying between them. CDR1 LGHDT and CDR2 YNNKEL come from the germline V gene (reference sequence). This chain's CDR3 is CASSPTRGYGYTF. The CDR3 region has the DNA TGTGCCAGCAGCCCTACTCGGGGATATGGCTACACCTTC.

The rearrangement uses TRBV11-3 and TRBJ1-1; D call uncertain. Between the trimmed V and J ends, which lost 3 bases and 5 bases, there was a span of 13 bases. The length of the CDR3 is 14 residues. CDR1 and CDR2 (germline): SGHNT, YENEEA. In DNA form, the CDR3 reads TGTGCCAGCAGCTTCAGCGCCGAGGTAACTGAAGCTTTCTTT. It is translated as CASSFSAEVTEAFF.

J is TRBJ1-2 and V is TRBV5-4, with TRBD1 as a possible D gene (5 bases). The germline V gene has CDR1 SGHNT and CDR2 YYREEE (reference sequence). Trimming pared 0 bases from V and 6 bases from J, leaving 15 bases between. The CDR3 contains 15 residues. The CDR3 is CASSLGGGPRDGYTF. In DNA form, the CDR3 reads TGTGCCAGCAGCTTGGGGGGGGGTCCCAGGGATGGCTACACCTTC.

This clone has just one count. This chain links TRBV6-6 with TRBJ2-7; 7 nucleotides line up with TRBD1. This CDR3 spans 16 amino acids. CDR1 is MNHNY, CDR2 SVGAGI, per germline (reference sequence). J gave up 2 bases and V 2 bases, and 9 bases lay outside the gene matches. The CDR3 sequence is CASSYEFDTGAYEQYF. The CDR3 DNA reads as TGTGCCAGCAGTTACGAGTTTGACACAGGGGCCTACGAGCAGTACTTC.

The gene calls are TRBV7-8 and TRBJ1-2; maybe TRBD1 (6 bases). The CDR3 length is 15 residues. Deletions cut 1 base from V and 3 bases from J, with 12 bases between. The germline V gene has CDR1 SGHVS and CDR2 FQNEAQ. The CDR3 reads CASSLVAGADYGYTF. CDR3 nucleotide sequence: TGTGCCAGCAGCTTAGTTGCAGGGGCGGACTATGGCTACACCTTC.

The rearrangement joins TRBV5-1 to TRBJ1-1, with 7 bases aligning to TRBD1. This CDR3 has 16 residues. V gave up 3 bases and J gave up 1 base; unmatched junction bases: 9. Germline CDR1 reads SGHRS; CDR2 reads YFSETQ. CDR3 DNA sequence: TGCGCCAGCAGCTCAACAGGGGCGAGTGGGAACACTGAAGCTTTCTTT. This codes for CASSSTGASGNTEAFF.

The chain combines TRBV7-2 with TRBJ1-2; TRBD1 is a possible D gene (5 bases). CDR3 size: 15 residues. Trimming removed 4 bases at V and 4 bases at J, with 16 bases between. Germline V lookup: CDR1 SGHTA, CDR2 FQGNSA. DNA of the CDR3: TGTGCCAGCAGCTCCCAACCGACAGCTTTCTATGGCTACACCTTC. Translation: CASSSQPTAFYGYTF.

This clone occurred once. The chain combines TRBV11-2 with TRBJ2-1, with 8 bases that match TRBD2. The J segment lost 14 bases and the V segment lost 1 base, leaving 4 bases of the junction unmatched. The V gene's germline CDR1 is SGHAT and CDR2 FQNNGV. The CDR3 extends over 12 amino acids. This CDR3 is CASSLGAGEEFF. CDR3 coding DNA: TGTGCCAGCAGCTTAGGAGCGGGAGAGGAGTTCTTC. Full variable domain (missing parts from reference TRBV11-2 and TRBJ2-1): EAGVAQSPRYKIIEKRQSVAFWCNPISGHATLYWYQQILGQGPKLLIQFQNNGVVDDSQLPKDRFSAERLKGVDSTLKIQPAKLEDSAVYLCASSLGAGEEFFGPGTRLTVL.

The chain combines TRBV5-8 with TRBJ1-2; D is ambiguous. The CDR3 loop spans 12 amino acids. V dropped 0 bases and J dropped 7 bases, with 7 bases sitting between them. The germline gives CDR1 SGHTS, CDR2 YDEGEE. The CDR3 sequence is CASSLARRGYTF. For the CDR3, the DNA is TGTGCCAGCAGCTTGGCGCGCCGTGGCTACACCTTC.

The CDR3 sequence is CASSLVIGTGTEAFF. For the CDR3, the DNA is TGTGCCAGCAGCTTAGTGATCGGGACTGGCACTGAAGCTTTCTTT. V is TRBV7-2 and J is TRBJ1-1, with D perhaps TRBD1 (5 bases). CDR1 SGHTA and CDR2 FQGNSA come from the germline V gene. V lost 1 base, J lost 4 bases, and 13 bases lay in between. CDR3 size: 15 residues.

The chain employs TRBV10-1 and TRBJ2-1; 7 bases align to TRBD2. V lost 10 bases to trimming and J lost 3 bases; unmatched junction nucleotides: 6. CDR1 and CDR2 (germline): WNHNN, SYGVQD (reference sequence). This CDR3 has 13 residues. The CDR3 protein is CATSASGYNEQFF. The CDR3 DNA reads TGCGCCACCTCGGCTAGCGGCTACAATGAGCAGTTCTTC.

The CDR3 sequence: CAISFSLDRATDSNTEAFF. CDR3 sequence (DNA): TGTGCCATCAGTTTCTCTCTGGACAGGGCCACAGATTCGAACACTGAAGCTTTCTTT. This chain joins TRBV10-3 and TRBJ1-1; 8 nucleotides match TRBD1. The CDR3 spans 19 residues. The germline V gene encodes CDR1 ENHRY and CDR2 SYGVKD. V gave up 5 bases and J gave up 1 base; unmatched junction bases: 18.

This clone came up a few times. The rearrangement joins TRBV5-6 to TRBJ1-1; weak D call: TRBD1 (5 bases). The CDR3 length is 14 residues. Germline loops: CDR1 SGHDT, CDR2 YYEEEE. Trimming removed 0 bases from V and 0 bases from J, with 6 bases in between. The CDR3 region is CASSLVDMNTEAFF. The CDR3 DNA follows: TGTGCCAGCAGCTTGGTGGACATGAACACTGAAGCTTTCTTT.

This sequence joins TRBV30 and TRBJ1-4; D remains unclear. V was cut by 0 bases and J by 10 bases, with 18 bases left in between. Germline CDR1 reads GTSNPN; CDR2 reads SVGIG (reference sequence). This CDR3 comprises 15 residues. Here the CDR3 reads CAWSVQVFGVVKLFF. DNA for the CDR3: TGTGCCTGGAGTGTGCAGGTCTTTGGCGTGGTAAAACTGTTTTTT.

In its sample, this clone was seen once. The V gene is TRBV4-3, the J gene TRBJ1-2; D remains unclear. CDR1 and CDR2 from the germline V gene are LGHNA and YSLEER. V was shortened by 4 bases and J by 1 base, with 4 bases between the two germline ends. The CDR3 loop spans 12 amino acids. The CDR3 DNA is TGCGCCAGCAGCCCCGGTAACTATGGCTACACCTTC. This codes for CASSPGNYGYTF.

This chain uses TRBV28 with TRBJ2-7, with 11 bases that match TRBD2. Germline-derived CDR1 and CDR2 are MDHEN and SYDVKM. Unmatched junction bases numbered 7, after V lost 6 bases and J lost 3 bases. This CDR3 contains 15 residues. The CDR3 spells CASRSRLAGSYEQYF. The CDR3 bases are TGTGCCAGCAGGTCCCGACTAGCGGGGAGCTACGAGCAGTACTTC.